These 9 T cell receptor beta chains came from one sample sequenced in a study of blood T cell repertoires in COVID-19 (dated by TCRdb to between 2020 and 2021). Receptors were amplified or captured by the immunoSEQ multiplex PCR assay. TCRdb holds this immuneACCESS table with in-frame rearrangements only. Some clones are missing; in checked studies, unresolved V genes explain under half, and the rest has no known cause. In all, the sample holds some 220,000 clones, and approximately 85% of those were seen once. More than 2% of the sample goes to the ten largest clones. Sequences were obtained from peripheral blood. Receptors originate from a woman between 70 and 85 years old with COVID-19, enrolled during active disease.

The chain combines TRBV7-3 with TRBJ2-2; 8 bases are a match to TRBD1. V gave up 2 bases and J gave up 1 base; unmatched junction bases: 3. The CDR3 is 16 residues long. Germline lookup yields CDR1 SGHTA and CDR2 FQGTGA. The chain's CDR3 is CASSLRDRLNTGELFF. The DNA for the CDR3 is TGTGCCAGCAGCTTACGGGACAGGTTGAACACCGGGGAGCTGTTTTTT.

The chain recombines TRBV3-1 (or the pseudogene TRBV3-2) with TRBJ1-1; 9 bases map to TRBD1. V lost 0 bases, J lost 11 bases, and 13 bases stayed unmatched. The germline V gene has CDR1 LGHDT and CDR2 YNNKEL (reference sequence). The CDR3 consists of 16 residues. CDR3 protein: CASSQEGWGQGTFAFF. The CDR3 nucleotides are TGTGCCAGCAGCCAAGAAGGGTGGGGACAGGGCACGTTTGCTTTCTTT.

This clone has a count of ten or more. The chain has TRBV11-3 and TRBJ2-7; D is possibly TRBD1 (6 bases). Germline CDR1 and CDR2: SGHNT and YENEEA. The CDR3 has 13 residues. V shed 4 bases and J shed 4 bases, with 11 bases lying between them. In nucleotides, the CDR3 is TGTGCCAGCAGCTCAACTCAGGGGTACGAGCAGTACTTC. This sequence encodes CASSSTQGYEQYF.

V and J are TRBV6-1 and TRBJ2-7; 7 bases match TRBD1. Germline CDR1 is MNHNS and CDR2 is SASEGT. Unmatched junction bases numbered 5, after V lost 3 bases and J lost 0 bases. This CDR3 has 15 residues. The CDR3 spells CASSDGQGVSYEQYF. In DNA, the CDR3 is TGTGCCAGCAGTGACGGGCAGGGGGTCTCCTACGAGCAGTACTTC.

The J gene is TRBJ2-3, the V gene TRBV4-3; 12 nucleotides align to TRBD2. This CDR3 is built from 17 residues. Germline V gene data show CDR1 as LGHNA and CDR2 as YSLEER. Trimming cost V 1 base and J 2 bases; bases outside gene matches: 4. In nucleotides, the CDR3 is TGCGCCAGCAGCCAAGGAGGACTAGCGGGGAACACAGATACGCAGTATTTT. The encoded protein is CASSQGGLAGNTDTQYF.

This chain connects TRBV3-1 (or the pseudogene TRBV3-2) to TRBJ2-1; TRBD2 agrees at 14 bases. Germline assignment: CDR1 LGHDT and CDR2 YNNKEL (reference sequence). CDR3 size: 15 residues. V lost 4 bases to trimming and J lost 9 bases; unmatched junction nucleotides: 5. CDR3 sequence: CASSLGLAGVGEQFF. CDR3 nucleotide sequence: TGTGCCAGCAGCCTGGGACTAGCGGGAGTTGGTGAGCAGTTCTTC.

The chain couples TRBV19 to TRBJ1-4; D uncertain. Germline CDR1 LNHDA, CDR2 SQIVND (reference sequence). The CDR3 runs to 12 residues. The V gene lost 6 bases and the J gene lost 7 bases, with 9 bases spanning the gap. This chain's CDR3 is CASSTTGEKLFF. CDR3 bases: TGTGCCAGTAGCACGACTGGTGAAAAACTGTTTTTT.

This sequence joins TRBV7-3 and TRBJ2-1; perhaps TRBD2 as D (6 bases). This CDR3 has 13 amino acids. Germline V gives CDR1 SGHTA, CDR2 FQGTGA. V shed 5 bases and J shed 7 bases, with 12 bases lying between them. This CDR3 reads CASSEGGPNEQFF. CDR3 bases: TGTGCCAGCAGCGAAGGAGGGCCTAATGAGCAGTTCTTC. The whole variable domain, filled in from reference TRBV7-3 and TRBJ2-1, reads GAGVSQTPSNKVTEKGKYVELRCDPISGHTALYWYRQSLGQGPEFLIYFQGTGAADDSGLPNDRFFAVRPEGSVSTLKIQRTERGDSAVYLCASSEGGPNEQFFGPGTRLTVL.

The chain recombines TRBV3-1 (or the pseudogene TRBV3-2) with TRBJ1-2; TRBD1 might be the D (5 bases). Trimming pared 0 bases from V and 6 bases from J, leaving 14 bases between. The CDR3 sequence is 15 residues long. Germline V CDR1 and CDR2: LGHDT, YNNKEL (reference sequence). The CDR3 region is CASSQDRVQGNGYTF. In DNA, the CDR3 is TGTGCCAGCAGCCAAGACCGAGTTCAGGGAAATGGCTACACCTTC.